These T cell receptor beta chains were read from a single sample in a study of T cells in Graves' hyperthyroidism and ophthalmopathy. Using its own MiXCR run on the multiplex PCR reads, TCRdb lists one record per CDR3 protein. The sample holds over 350,000 distinct CDR3 sequences, over 12% seen once. The specimen was blood. These receptors originate from a man aged 45-65 years with Graves' ophthalmopathy. Both conserved end residues are part of each CDR3. The D gene is left open where the match is weak. Not all rows give a size; the values are once, few, many and, for expanded clones, a class.

cdr3_nt cdr3_aa clone_size v_call d_call j_call
TGTGCCAGCAGTTTCTTAGAGGGGGCTTCGGGAAACACCATATATTTT CASSFLEGASGNTIYF many TRBV28 TRBD1 TRBJ1-3
TGTGCCAGCAGTGTGACTAGCACAGATACGCAGTATTTT CASSVTSTDTQYF many TRBV6-1 . TRBJ2-3
TGTGCCAGCAGCTTGGCCTTTGGGGCCAACGTCCTGACTTTC CASSLAFGANVLTF few TRBV11-2 . TRBJ2-6
TGTGCCAGCAGCTTAGCGCAGCTAGCGGGCGTTGCCTACAATGAGCAGTTCTTC CASSLAQLAGVAYNEQFF many TRBV7-9 TRBD2 TRBJ2-1
TGCAGTGCTTCGAACTCTGGTGGCTACACCTTC CSASNSGGYTF many TRBV20-1 . TRBJ1-2
TGTGCCAGCAATAGTCCGACAGGGTCCAATCAGCCCCAGCATTTT CASNSPTGSNQPQHF many TRBV28 TRBD1 TRBJ1-5
TGCGCCAGCAGCTACGGGACTAGCGGGAGGACCTACGAGCAGTACTTC CASSYGTSGRTYEQYF many TRBV5-1 TRBD2 TRBJ2-7
TGCGCCAGCAGCTTCTTGACCGGGGTGCCCGAGGGAGAGCAGTACTTC CASSFLTGVPEGEQYF many TRBV5-1 . TRBJ2-7
TGTGCCAGCGGACAGGGGGCGTGGGGTGAAAAACTGTTTTTT CASGQGAWGEKLFF few TRBV27 TRBD1 TRBJ1-4
TGCGCCAGCAGCGCGGACGACTACAATGAGCAGTTCTTC CASSADDYNEQFF many TRBV5-1 . TRBJ2-1
TGTGCCAGCTCAGGGACAGGGGGCGCGGGCGAGCAGTACTTC CASSGTGGAGEQYF once TRBV18 TRBD1 TRBJ2-7
TGTGCCAGTGACAGGGGTGAAAGGGAGATCCAGTACTTC CASDRGEREIQYF . TRBV7-9 TRBD1 TRBJ2-5
TGCGCCAGCAGTCGCGGCGAGGCCCCAGATACGCAGTATTTT CASSRGEAPDTQYF . TRBV5-1 . TRBJ2-3
TGCAGTGCTAGAATGGACAGGGTCGGTCAGCCCCAGCATTTT CSARMDRVGQPQHF few TRBV20-1 TRBD1 TRBJ1-5
TGCAGCGTAGGGGGGGGGAACTATGGCTACACCTTC CSVGGGNYGYTF . TRBV29-1 . TRBJ1-2
TGTGCCAGCACCGGGGGGGGAGGCTATGAGCAGTTCTTC CASTGGGGYEQFF . TRBV27 TRBD2 TRBJ2-1
TGCGCCAGCAGCCACCGGGACAGGGGGACAGATACGCAGTATTTT CASSHRDRGTDTQYF many TRBV4-1 TRBD1 TRBJ2-3
TGTGCCTGGAGCGCCCGATCCGATACGCAGTATTTT CAWSARSDTQYF many TRBV30 . TRBJ2-3
TGTGCCAGCAGTTACCGACTAGCGGGAGCGGGCACAGATACGCAGTATTTT CASSYRLAGAGTDTQYF few TRBV6-2/TRBV6-3 TRBD2 TRBJ2-3
TGCAGTGCTAGTAACAGGGGAGAAGAGACCCAGTACTTC CSASNRGEETQYF many TRBV20-1 TRBD1 TRBJ2-5
TGCGCCAGCAGCCCGGGTGTAGCGGGACCCACAGATACGCAGTATTTT CASSPGVAGPTDTQYF many TRBV5-1 TRBD2 TRBJ2-3
TGTGCCATCAGGAGCGTTAGCACAGATACGCAGTATTTT CAIRSVSTDTQYF many TRBV10-3 . TRBJ2-3
TGCAGTGCTAGAGAGCAGACAAGCACAGATACGCAGTATTTT CSAREQTSTDTQYF . TRBV20-1 . TRBJ2-3
TGTGCCAGCAGCTTTTGGGAGCGGGCAGATACGCAGTATTTT CASSFWERADTQYF many TRBV7-6 . TRBJ2-3
TGCAGTGCTAGAGATGGGTCGGCGGGATGGACCAATGAGCAGTTCTTC CSARDGSAGWTNEQFF many TRBV20-1 . TRBJ2-1
TGTGCCAGCAGCGTAGCGGGGGGAACGTTGACGGCTGAAGCTTTCTTT CASSVAGGTLTAEAFF . TRBV14 . TRBJ1-1
TGTGCCAGCAGTTTGGGAGTTGGGAGCAATCAGCCCCAGCATTTT CASSLGVGSNQPQHF many TRBV28 . TRBJ1-5
TGTGCCAGCATAGAATTAGCGGAGTTCTTC CASIELAEFF . TRBV6-2/TRBV6-3 . TRBJ2-1
TGTGCCAGCAGCCCGGGACAGAAGAACACTGAAGCTTCCTTT CASSPGQKNTEASF . TRBV6-1 TRBD1 TRBJ1-1
TGTGCCAGCAGCTTAGTTCTGGGGGATGGGGGCCGGGGTTCAGAGACCCAGTACTTC CASSLVLGDGGRGSETQYF many TRBV7-8 . TRBJ2-5
TGTGCCAGCTCCGAGATGGCTCCCTACGAGCAGTACTTC CASSEMAPYEQYF many TRBV18 . TRBJ2-7
TGTGCCAGCAGCTTACAGGGGGCATTAGGGGATACGCAGTATTTT CASSLQGALGDTQYF . TRBV5-8 TRBD1 TRBJ2-3
TGTGCCAGCAGCCCGGGACTAGCGGGCAATGAGCAGTTCTTC CASSPGLAGNEQFF many TRBV2 TRBD2 TRBJ2-1
TGTGCCAGCAGTGGACAGGGAATTATCACCGGGGAGCTGTTTTTT CASSGQGIITGELFF few TRBV9 TRBD1 TRBJ2-2
TGTGCCAGCAGCATGGAGGGCAGTGAAGCTTTCTTT CASSMEGSEAFF many TRBV11-3 . TRBJ1-1
TGTGCCAGCAGCGGAGGGACTAGCGGGAGGTCCCCCTACGAGCAGTACTTC CASSGGTSGRSPYEQYF many TRBV2 TRBD2 TRBJ2-7
TGTGCCAGCAGCTGGGACAGTATGAACACTGAAGCTTTCTTT CASSWDSMNTEAFF many TRBV11-2 TRBD1 TRBJ1-1
TGTGCCAGCAGTTCCCCGAGACAGGGAAACTATGGCTACACCTTC CASSSPRQGNYGYTF many TRBV6-1 TRBD1 TRBJ1-2
TGTGCCAGTAGTATAGGGCCCTGGGGGACAACCTACGAGCAGTACTTC CASSIGPWGTTYEQYF few TRBV19 . TRBJ2-7
TGTGCCAGCAGCTTGGGTACAGGGTACGGCGAGCAGTACTTC CASSLGTGYGEQYF . TRBV5-5 . TRBJ2-7
TGCAGTGCTAGAGATTCCGGGAGAGACTCTGGAAACACCATATATTTT CSARDSGRDSGNTIYF . TRBV20-1 . TRBJ1-3
TGCGCCAGCAGCTTCGGGACGGGGTCAGGGGAGACCCAGTACTTC CASSFGTGSGETQYF . TRBV5-1 . TRBJ2-5
TGCGCCAGCAGCTTGGCTACGCCTAACACTGAAGCTTTCTTT CASSLATPNTEAFF many TRBV5-1 . TRBJ1-1
TGCGCCAGCAGCACCCAGGGGGCTGACACTGAAGCTTTCTTT CASSTQGADTEAFF . TRBV5-1 TRBD1 TRBJ1-1
TGTGCCATCAGTGAGTCGATCATAGGCTACACCTTC CAISESIIGYTF few TRBV10-3 . TRBJ1-2
TGTGCCATCAGTGAGTCGACTGACTCCTACGAGCAGTACTTC CAISESTDSYEQYF many TRBV10-3 . TRBJ2-7
TGTGCTAGTGGCCACGAGGTGGCAGAAGATCAGCCCCAGCATTTT CASGHEVAEDQPQHF few TRBV12-5 . TRBJ1-5
TGCAGTGCTTACTCCGGATTCAGCACAGATACGCAGTATTTT CSAYSGFSTDTQYF . TRBV20-1 . TRBJ2-3
TGTGCCAGCAGTTTAACAGGGGGTGCAACCTACGAGCAGTACTTC CASSLTGGATYEQYF many TRBV12-3/TRBV12-4 TRBD1 TRBJ2-7
TGTGCCAGCAGCCAGTCAGGGGGAAGTCAGCCCCAGCATTTT CASSQSGGSQPQHF many TRBV3-1 TRBD1 TRBJ1-5
TGTGCTACATGCCCGGGGACTAGCGTTGATACGCAGTATTTT CATCPGTSVDTQYF . TRBV12-5 TRBD2 TRBJ2-3